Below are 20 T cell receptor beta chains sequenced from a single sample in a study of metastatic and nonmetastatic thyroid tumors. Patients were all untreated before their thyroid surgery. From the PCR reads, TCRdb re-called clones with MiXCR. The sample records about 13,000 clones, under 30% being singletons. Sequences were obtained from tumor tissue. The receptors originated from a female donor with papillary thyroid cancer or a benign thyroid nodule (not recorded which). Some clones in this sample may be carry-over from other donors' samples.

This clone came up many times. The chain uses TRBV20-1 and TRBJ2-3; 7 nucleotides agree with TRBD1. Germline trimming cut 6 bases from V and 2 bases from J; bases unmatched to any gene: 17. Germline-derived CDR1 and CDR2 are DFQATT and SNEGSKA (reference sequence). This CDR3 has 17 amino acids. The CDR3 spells CSAFATGDVGFTDTQYF. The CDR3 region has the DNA TGCAGTGCCTTTGCCACAGGGGACGTTGGATTCACAGATACGCAGTATTTT.

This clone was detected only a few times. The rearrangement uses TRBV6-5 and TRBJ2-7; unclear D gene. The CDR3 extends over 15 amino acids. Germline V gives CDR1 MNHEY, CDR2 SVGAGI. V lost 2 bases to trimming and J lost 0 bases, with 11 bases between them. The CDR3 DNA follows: TGTGCCAGCAGTTACGGATCCCTCCCCTCCTACGAGCAGTACTTC. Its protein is CASSYGSLPSYEQYF.

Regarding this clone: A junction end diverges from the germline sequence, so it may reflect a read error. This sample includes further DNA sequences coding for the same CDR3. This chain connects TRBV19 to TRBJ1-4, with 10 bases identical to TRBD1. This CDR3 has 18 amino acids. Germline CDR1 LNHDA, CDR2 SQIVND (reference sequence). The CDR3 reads CASSSRRRTGGVNEKLFF. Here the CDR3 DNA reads TGTGCCAGTAGTAGTCGGCGGAGGACAGGGGGAGTTAACGAAAAACTTTTTTTT.

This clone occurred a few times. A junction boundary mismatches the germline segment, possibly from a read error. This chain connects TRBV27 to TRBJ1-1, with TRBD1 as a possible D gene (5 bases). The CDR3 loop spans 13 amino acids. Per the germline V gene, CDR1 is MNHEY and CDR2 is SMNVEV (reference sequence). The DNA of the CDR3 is TGTGCCAGTAGTTGGACAATCAACACTGAAGCTTTCTTT. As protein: CASSWTINTEAFF.

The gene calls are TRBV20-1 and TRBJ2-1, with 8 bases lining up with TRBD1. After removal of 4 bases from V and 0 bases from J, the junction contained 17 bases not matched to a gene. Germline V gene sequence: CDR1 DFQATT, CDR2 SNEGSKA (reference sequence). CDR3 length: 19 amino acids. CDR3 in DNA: TGCAGTGCTATACTTTGGGGACAGGTGCCACTGAGCTCCTACAATGAGCAGTTCTTC. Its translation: CSAILWGQVPLSSYNEQFF.

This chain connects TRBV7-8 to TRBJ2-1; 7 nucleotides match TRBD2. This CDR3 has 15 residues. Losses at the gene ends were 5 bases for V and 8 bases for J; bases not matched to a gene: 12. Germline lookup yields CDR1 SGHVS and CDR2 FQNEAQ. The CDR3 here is CASSTRTRLQDEQFF. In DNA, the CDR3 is TGTGCCAGCAGCACCCGGACTAGACTTCAGGATGAGCAGTTCTTC.

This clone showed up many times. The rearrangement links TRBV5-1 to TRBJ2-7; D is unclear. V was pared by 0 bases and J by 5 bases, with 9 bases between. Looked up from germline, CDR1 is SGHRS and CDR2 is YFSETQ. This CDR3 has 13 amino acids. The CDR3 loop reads CASSLEYRHEQYF. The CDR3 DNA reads TGCGCCAGCAGCTTGGAGTACCGTCACGAGCAGTACTTC.

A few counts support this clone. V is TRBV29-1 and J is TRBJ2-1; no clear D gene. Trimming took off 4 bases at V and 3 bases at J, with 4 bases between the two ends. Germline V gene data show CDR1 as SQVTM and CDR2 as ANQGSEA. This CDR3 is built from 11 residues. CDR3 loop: CSVVLYNEQFF. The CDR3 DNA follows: TGCAGCGTTGTACTCTACAATGAGCAGTTCTTC.

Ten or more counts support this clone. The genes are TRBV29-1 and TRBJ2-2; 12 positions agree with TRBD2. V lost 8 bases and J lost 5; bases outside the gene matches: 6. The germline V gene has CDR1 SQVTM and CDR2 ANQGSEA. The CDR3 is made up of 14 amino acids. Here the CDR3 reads CSFSSGRGTGELFF. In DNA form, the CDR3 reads TGCAGCTTTTCTAGCGGGAGGGGGACCGGGGAGCTGTTTTTT.

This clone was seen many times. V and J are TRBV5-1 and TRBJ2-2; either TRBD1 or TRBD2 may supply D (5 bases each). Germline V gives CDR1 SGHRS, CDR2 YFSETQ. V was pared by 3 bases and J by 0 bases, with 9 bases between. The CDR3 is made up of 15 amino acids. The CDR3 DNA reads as TGCGCCAGCAGCTCCGGGACGACGAACACCGGGGAGCTGTTTTTT. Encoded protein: CASSSGTTNTGELFF.

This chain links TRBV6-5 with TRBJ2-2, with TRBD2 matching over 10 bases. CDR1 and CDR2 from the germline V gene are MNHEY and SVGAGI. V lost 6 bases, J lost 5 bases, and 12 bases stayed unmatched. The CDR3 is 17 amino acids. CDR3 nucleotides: TGTGCCAGCAGCTTAGTTAGCGGGACTAGCGTGACCGGGGAGCTGTTTTTT. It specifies CASSLVSGTSVTGELFF.

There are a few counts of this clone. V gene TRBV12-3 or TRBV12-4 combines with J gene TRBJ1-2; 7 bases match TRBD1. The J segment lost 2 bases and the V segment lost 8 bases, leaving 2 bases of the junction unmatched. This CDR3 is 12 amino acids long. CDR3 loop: CASGGQNYGYTF. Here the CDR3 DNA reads TGTGCCAGCGGGGGACAGAACTATGGCTACACCTTC.

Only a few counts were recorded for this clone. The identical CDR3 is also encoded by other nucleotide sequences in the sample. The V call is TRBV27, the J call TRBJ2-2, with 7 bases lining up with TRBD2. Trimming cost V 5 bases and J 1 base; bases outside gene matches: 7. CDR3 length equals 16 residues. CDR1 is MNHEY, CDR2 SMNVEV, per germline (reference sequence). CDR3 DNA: TGTGCCAGCAGTCCGCTAGCGGAGAGGAACACCGGGGAGCTGTTTTTT. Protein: CASSPLAERNTGELFF.

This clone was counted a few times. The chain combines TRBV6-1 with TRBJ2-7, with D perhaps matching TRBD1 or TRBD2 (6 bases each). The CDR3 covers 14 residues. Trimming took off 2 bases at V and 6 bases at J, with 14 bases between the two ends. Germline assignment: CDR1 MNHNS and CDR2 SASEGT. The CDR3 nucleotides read TGTGCCAGCAGTGAATGGGGGGCGCGTCTCGAGCAGTACTTC. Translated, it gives CASSEWGARLEQYF.

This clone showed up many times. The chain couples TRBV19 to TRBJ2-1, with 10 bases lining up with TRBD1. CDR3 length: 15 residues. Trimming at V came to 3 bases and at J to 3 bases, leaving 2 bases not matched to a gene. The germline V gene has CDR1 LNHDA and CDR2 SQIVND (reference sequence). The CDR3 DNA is TGTGCCAGTAGTATCGACAGGGGGCTCTACAATGAGCAGTTCTTC. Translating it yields CASSIDRGLYNEQFF.

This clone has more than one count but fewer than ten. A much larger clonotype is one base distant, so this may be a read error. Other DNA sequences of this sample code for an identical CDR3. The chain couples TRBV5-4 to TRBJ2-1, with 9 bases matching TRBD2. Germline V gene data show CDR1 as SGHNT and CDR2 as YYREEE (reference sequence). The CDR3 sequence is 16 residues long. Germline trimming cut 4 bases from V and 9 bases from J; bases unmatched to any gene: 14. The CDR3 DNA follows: TGTGCCAGCAGCCTGGTGGCTAGCGGGGCGTGGGGTGAGCAGTTCTTC. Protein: CASSLVASGAWGEQFF.

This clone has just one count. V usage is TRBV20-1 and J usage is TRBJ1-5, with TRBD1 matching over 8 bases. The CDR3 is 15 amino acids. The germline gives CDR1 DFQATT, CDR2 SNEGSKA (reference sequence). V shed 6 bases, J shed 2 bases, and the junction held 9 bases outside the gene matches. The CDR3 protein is CSAKDRAFGNQPQHF. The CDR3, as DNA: TGCAGTGCCAAGGACAGGGCGTTCGGCAATCAGCCCCAGCATTTT.

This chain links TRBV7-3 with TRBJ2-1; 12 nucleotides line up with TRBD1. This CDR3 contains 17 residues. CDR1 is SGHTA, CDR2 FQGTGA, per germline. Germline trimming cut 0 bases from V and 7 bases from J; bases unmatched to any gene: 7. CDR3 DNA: TGTGCCAGCAGCTTAACAGGGTGGGGACAGGGGGCGAATGAGCAGTTCTTC. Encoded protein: CASSLTGWGQGANEQFF. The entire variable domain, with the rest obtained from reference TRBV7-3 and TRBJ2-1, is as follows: GAGVSQTPSNKVTEKGKYVELRCDPISGHTALYWYRQSLGQGPEFLIYFQGTGAADDSGLPNDRFFAVRPEGSVSTLKIQRTERGDSAVYLCASSLTGWGQGANEQFFGPGTRLTVL.

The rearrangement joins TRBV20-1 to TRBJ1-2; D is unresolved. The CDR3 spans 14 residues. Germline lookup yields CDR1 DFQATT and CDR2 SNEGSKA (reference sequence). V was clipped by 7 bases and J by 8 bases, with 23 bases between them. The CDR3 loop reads CSVQTPPESRGYTF. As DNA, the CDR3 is TGCAGTGTTCAGACCCCCCCTGAGTCGCGGGGCTACACCTTC.

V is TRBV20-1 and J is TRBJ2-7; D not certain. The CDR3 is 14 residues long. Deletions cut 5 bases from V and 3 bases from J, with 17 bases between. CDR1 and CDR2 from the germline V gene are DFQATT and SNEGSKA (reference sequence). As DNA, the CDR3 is TGCAGTGCTCCTCATCGGGTGGGCAACTACGAGCAGTACTTC. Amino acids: CSAPHRVGNYEQYF.